This T cell receptor beta chain was identified in a study of control samples from healthy donors and cancer patients. V was shortened by 6 bases and J by 5 bases, with 13 bases between the two germline ends. The CDR3 loop spans 13 amino acids. Germline lookup yields CDR1 KGHSH and CDR2 LQKENI. TCRdb's copy holds only in-frame clones and misses some; the assay was immunoSEQ multiplex PCR. The sample carries about 150,000 clones, over 85% recorded once. Specimen: blood. The TCR originated in a man aged 40-55 years in good health. This chain joins TRBV18 and TRBJ1-1; possibly TRBD1 for D (5 bases). CDR3: CASSPGGWTEAFF. In DNA, the CDR3 is TGTGCCAGCTCCCCGGGGGGTTGGACTGAAGCTTTCTTT.